Shown below are 21 T cell receptor beta chains from a single sample sequenced in a study of brain T cells in children with intractable seizures. The table came from immunoSEQ multiplex PCR; TCRdb's copy has only in-frame clones and leaves some out. There are approximately 330,000 clones in the sample; more than 85% occur only once, and around 5% lies in the top ten. Sample time point: blood from clinic visit 5 months post-surgery; TSC patient then seizure free. The input for sequencing was peripheral blood, taken roughly 5 months after surgery. The source of these receptors is a boy younger than two with tuberous sclerosis and intractable seizures.

The chain joins TRBV4-1 to TRBJ2-5, with a tentative D call TRBD1 (5 bases). The CDR3 covers 17 residues. V lost 2 bases and J 1 base, leaving 17 bases between the germline ends. The germline gives CDR1 MGHRA, CDR2 YSYEKL. The CDR3 DNA sequence: TGCGCCAGCAGCCAACTCCCAGGGTTTTTGAGCCAAGAGACCCAGTACTTC. It yields the protein CASSQLPGFLSQETQYF.

CDR3 sequence: CASSLVLQGGRYEQYF. The DNA for the CDR3 is TGTGCCAGCAGCTTAGTTCTACAGGGTGGACGCTACGAGCAGTACTTC. V is TRBV11-2 and J is TRBJ2-7, with a possible D match to TRBD1 (6 bases). CDR1 is SGHAT and CDR2 is FQNNGV in the germline V gene. The CDR3 consists of 16 residues. V lost 1 base to trimming and J lost 3 bases, with 16 bases between them.

The chain links TRBV7-9 to TRBJ1-5, with a possible D match to TRBD1 (6 bases). The germline V gene has CDR1 SEHNR and CDR2 FQNEAQ (reference sequence). V was clipped by 5 bases and J by 10 bases, with 18 bases between them. This CDR3 is built from 14 residues. CDR3 protein: CASSPGGGFEPQHF. The CDR3 bases are TGTGCCAGCAGCCCCGGGGGCGGGTTCGAACCCCAGCATTTT.

The rearrangement links TRBV6-5 to TRBJ1-5, with a possible D match to TRBD1 (5 bases). Between the trimmed V and J ends, which lost 1 base and 3 bases, there was a span of 10 bases. CDR3 length: 15 residues. CDR1 and CDR2 (germline): MNHEY, SVGAGI. CDR3 region: CASSYYLGDNQPQHF. CDR3 DNA sequence: TGTGCCAGCAGTTACTACCTGGGGGACAATCAGCCCCAGCATTTT.

This rearrangement joins TRBV5-1 to TRBJ1-2, with TRBD1 as a possible D gene (5 bases). The length of the CDR3 is 13 residues. V gave up 0 bases and J gave up 8 bases, with 11 bases separating them. In germline, CDR1 is SGHRS, CDR2 YFSETQ. The CDR3 DNA reads as TGCGCCAGCAGCTTGGAACCCGGGGGAGGCTACACCTTC. The encoded protein is CASSLEPGGGYTF.

This chain links TRBV6-5 with TRBJ1-2; D call uncertain. Germline assignment: CDR1 MNHEY and CDR2 SVGAGI. V shed 5 bases and J shed 2 bases, with 6 bases lying between them. The CDR3 is made up of 12 amino acids. The CDR3 DNA sequence: TGTGCCAGCAGTACCAGAAACTATGGCTACACCTTC. This codes for CASSTRNYGYTF.

The J gene is TRBJ1-4, the V gene TRBV6-5, with 8 bases that match TRBD1. V shed 7 bases, J shed 8 bases, and the junction held 9 bases outside the gene matches. There are 14 residues in the CDR3. Germline loops: CDR1 MNHEY, CDR2 SVGAGI. CDR3 in amino acids: CASTRTGIGEKLFF. CDR3 sequence (DNA): TGTGCCAGCACTAGGACAGGGATAGGGGAAAAACTGTTTTTT.

The chain combines TRBV12-5 with TRBJ2-1, with 10 bases identical to TRBD2. J gave up 9 bases and V 0 bases, and 11 bases lay outside the gene matches. Germline CDR1 LGHNT, CDR2 FRNRAP. The CDR3 sequence is 17 residues long. The CDR3 loop is CASGLVVSSGSVSEQFF. As DNA, the CDR3 is TGTGCTAGTGGTTTGGTAGTGTCTAGCGGGAGCGTCAGTGAGCAGTTCTTC.

The chain couples TRBV6-6 to TRBJ2-3; no clear D. Germline CDR1 and CDR2: MNHNY and SVGAGI (reference sequence). The germline V and J ends were trimmed by 5 bases and 0 bases, with 9 bases remaining between them. The CDR3 covers 14 residues. CDR3 sequence (DNA): TGTGCCAGCAGTGAGCTGGACAGCACAGATACGCAGTATTTT. This gives the protein CASSELDSTDTQYF.

Sample share makes this clone medium-sized. An end of the junction differs from the germline gene, which may be a read error. The V gene is TRBV2, the J gene TRBJ1-4, with D unclear. Germline V gene data show CDR1 as SNHLY and CDR2 as FYNNEI. The length of the CDR3 is 12 residues. The CDR3 reads CASSEDGEKLFF. CDR3 nucleotide sequence: TGTGCCAGCAGCGAAGATGGTGAAAAACTGTTTTTT.

The chain uses TRBV5-4 and TRBJ2-3; maybe TRBD2 (6 bases). Between the trimmed V and J ends, which lost 3 bases and 5 bases, there was a span of 19 bases. Per the germline V gene, CDR1 is SGHNT and CDR2 is YYREEE (reference sequence). There are 16 residues in the CDR3. The CDR3 sequence: CASSSLLGLGGDTQYF. In DNA, the CDR3 is TGTGCCAGCAGCTCCCTTTTGGGACTTGGTGGAGATACGCAGTATTTT.

The gene calls are TRBV7-8 and TRBJ2-7; 10 nucleotides align to TRBD2. CDR1 and CDR2 from the germline V gene are SGHVS and FQNEAQ. The CDR3 consists of 14 residues. V shed 5 bases, J shed 3 bases, and the junction held 4 bases outside the gene matches. The CDR3 loop reads CASSLASGSYEQYF. The CDR3 region has the DNA TGTGCCAGCAGCCTCGCTAGCGGGAGCTACGAGCAGTACTTC.

The rearrangement links TRBV7-6 to TRBJ2-3; TRBD1 matches 8 bases. CDR3 length equals 18 residues. Losses at the gene ends were 4 bases for V and 2 bases for J; bases not matched to a gene: 14. CDR1 is SGHVS and CDR2 is FNYEAQ in the germline V gene. The CDR3 DNA reads TGTGCCAGCAGCTCCAAACCCGCTGACAGGGGTAACACAGATACGCAGTATTTT. This encodes CASSSKPADRGNTDTQYF.

CDR3 in DNA: TGTGCCAGCATTGGCGAGTCGGGGGTAATCGCGCAGTTCTTC. Translation gives CASIGESGVIAQFF. The chain combines TRBV6-4 with TRBJ2-1, with TRBD2 as a possible D gene (6 bases). The CDR3 consists of 14 residues. V lost 7 bases and J lost 12, with 22 bases in between. From germline, CDR1 is MRHNA and CDR2 SNTAGT.

The V gene is TRBV30, the J gene TRBJ2-5, with 14 bases matching TRBD2. Germline V gene sequence: CDR1 GTSNPN, CDR2 SVGIG (reference sequence). The CDR3 sequence is 15 residues long. J was trimmed by 9 bases and V by 2 bases; bases with no gene match: 8. The CDR3 is CAWSTETSGGVAQYF. CDR3 bases: TGTGCCTGGAGTACCGAGACTAGCGGGGGGGTTGCCCAGTACTTC.

Written as DNA, the CDR3 is TGTGCCAGCAGTGAAGCGCTTCACGGGGGCCAGCCCCAGCATTTT. Its translation: CASSEALHGGQPQHF. V gene TRBV2 combines with J gene TRBJ1-5; D is possibly TRBD1 (6 bases). The germline V gene encodes CDR1 SNHLY and CDR2 FYNNEI. Trimming cost V 0 bases and J 7 bases, with 13 bases left between them. The CDR3 is made up of 15 amino acids.

The CDR3 sequence: CATVPQARVTGNTIYF. CDR3 nucleotide sequence: TGTGCCACCGTCCCCCAGGCCAGGGTAACTGGAAACACCATATATTTT. This sequence joins TRBV7-9 and TRBJ1-3; tentative D call: TRBD1 (5 bases). Trimming removed 10 bases from V and 2 bases from J, with 21 bases in between. This CDR3 is 16 amino acids long. Germline V CDR1 and CDR2: SEHNR, FQNEAQ (reference sequence).

The rearrangement links TRBV6-5 to TRBJ2-2; TRBD1 matches 9 bases. Germline trimming cut 2 bases from V and 4 bases from J; bases unmatched to any gene: 5. This CDR3 is 16 amino acids long. Per the germline V gene, CDR1 is MNHEY and CDR2 is SVGAGI. CDR3 protein: CASSYTGGAGTGELFF. CDR3 nucleotides: TGTGCCAGCAGTTACACAGGGGGCGCAGGCACCGGGGAGCTGTTTTTT.

This rearrangement joins TRBV28 to TRBJ1-2; TRBD1 agrees at 8 bases. Per the germline V gene, CDR1 is MDHEN and CDR2 is SYDVKM. Trimming at V came to 4 bases and at J to 5 bases, leaving 9 bases not matched to a gene. This CDR3 contains 15 residues. The CDR3 loop reads CASSSLGQGAYGYTF. The CDR3 DNA is TGTGCCAGCAGTTCCCTTGGGCAGGGGGCTTATGGCTACACCTTC.

The chain combines TRBV4-1 with TRBJ1-6, with D hard to call. Per the germline V gene, CDR1 is MGHRA and CDR2 is YSYEKL. Trimming took off 0 bases at V and 8 bases at J, with 11 bases between the two ends. There are 15 residues in the CDR3. As DNA, the CDR3 is TGCGCCAGCAGCCAAGACCTCGGAGGTTATTCACCCCTCCACTTT. It translates to CASSQDLGGYSPLHF.

The gene calls are TRBV20-1 and TRBJ1-1; D is unclear. Germline V gives CDR1 DFQATT, CDR2 SNEGSKA (reference sequence). The V end was cut by 6 bases, the J end by 5 bases, with 4 bases between. CDR3 length: 9 residues. The CDR3 here is CSASTEAFF. CDR3 nucleotides: TGCAGTGCGTCAACTGAAGCTTTCTTT.